This TCR beta chain was obtained from a study of T cell responses to AZD1222 COVID-19 vaccine. On the study more broadly: Second-dose recipients at about 4 or about 12 weeks were treated as one pooled group.

The protocol was immunoSEQ multiplex PCR, while the TCRdb copy is restricted to in-frame clones and leaves out a portion. The sample records about 92,000 clones, just over 90% being singletons. Study results and limitations: In a largely white British group with more females than males, clonal diversity was possibly underestimated. Just six people given AZD1222 tested seropositive at baseline. Vaccine-associated CD4 TCRs ranged over spike, dominating at 160-218 and 743-854.

As regards this clone: Its specificity is unknown.

Sequenced material: peripheral blood, taken on day 0 of AZD1222 vaccination. This clonotype was obtained from an adult in good health.

CDR3 nucleotides: TGTGCCAGCAACCCGGCAGGAGGCTACGAGCAGTACTTC. Its translation: CASNPAGGYEQYF. The chain combines TRBV2 with TRBJ2-7, with D maybe TRBD2 (5 bases). The CDR3 contains 13 residues. Trimming stripped 7 bases from V and 3 bases from J, with 13 bases between. The germline V gene encodes CDR1 SNHLY and CDR2 FYNNEI.